This is a list of T cell receptor beta chains from one sample in a study of T cell clonotyping in hematopoietic cell transplantation. Data came from immunoSEQ multiplex PCR; TCRdb stores just in-frame clones and leaves some out. The table includes 65,000 to 80,000 clones, approximately 95% detected once. The sample in question was peripheral blood mononuclear cells, obtained before stem cell transplant. Receptor source: a woman aged 45-65 years with acute myeloid leukemia. Some clones in this sample may be carry-over from other donors' samples. CDR3s include the opening cysteine and the closing phenylalanine or tryptophan. The D gene is left open where the match is weak. Clone sizes are given selectively: once, few, many, or a class where the clone is expanded.

>TRBJ2-1|TRBD2|TRBV19|-
CASSRRSTSGGQFF
TGTGCCAGTAGTAGAAGATCGACTAGCGGAGGGCAGTTCTTC
>TRBJ1-2|-|TRBV5-1|-
CASSLSMADYGYTF
TGCGCCAGCAGCTTGTCAATGGCGGACTATGGCTACACCTTC
>TRBJ1-1|-|TRBV30|-
CAWSTSTGNTEAFF
TGTGCCTGGAGTACTTCGACGGGGAACACTGAAGCTTTCTTT
>TRBJ2-7|TRBD2|TRBV5-1|once
CASSSSSGGIYEQYF
TGCGCCAGCAGCTCCTCTAGCGGGGGGATTTACGAGCAGTACTTC
>TRBJ2-2|TRBD2|TRBV19|-
CASLFGLAGNTGELFF
TGTGCCAGTCTCTTCGGACTAGCGGGGAACACCGGGGAGCTGTTTTTT
>TRBJ2-7|-|TRBV19|-
CASSPGPGYEQYF
TGTGCCAGTAGCCCGGGGCCTGGGTACGAGCAGTACTTC
>TRBJ1-1|TRBD1|TRBV19|once
CASSRRQGYTEAFF
TGTGCCAGTAGTAGAAGACAGGGTTACACTGAAGCTTTCTTT
>TRBJ1-2|TRBD1|TRBV25-1|-
CASSGGTGAFYGYTF
TGTGCCAGCAGTGGGGGGACAGGGGCTTTCTATGGCTACACCTTC
>TRBJ1-1|-|TRBV7-2|-
CASSLAAGRGTEAFF
TGTGCCAGCAGCTTAGCGGCGGGGAGAGGGACTGAAGCTTTCTTT
>TRBJ1-2|-|TRBV6-5|-
CASSSSGAANYGYTF
TGTGCCAGCAGTTCATCAGGGGCCGCTAACTATGGCTACACCTTC
>TRBJ2-1|-|TRBV7-9|-
CASSPIYNEQFF
TGTGCCAGCAGCCCTATTTACAATGAGCAGTTCTTC
>TRBJ1-1|TRBD1|TRBV7-6|-
CASSSYRGNTEAFF
TGTGCCAGCAGCTCCTACAGGGGAAACACTGAAGCTTTCTTT
>TRBJ1-3|-|TRBV28|-
CASSFGGTGNTIYF
TGTGCCAGCAGTTTCGGGGGCACTGGAAACACCATATATTTT
>TRBJ2-7|-|TRBV29-1|-
CSVDDGGLNYEQYF
TGCAGCGTTGATGACGGTGGATTGAACTACGAGCAGTACTTC
>TRBJ1-3|-|TRBV9|once
CASSVDTGPGNTIYF
TGTGCCAGCAGCGTTGATACAGGTCCCGGAAACACCATATATTTT
>TRBJ2-2|TRBD2|TRBV7-2|once
CASSPRGTSGSGELFF
TGTGCCAGCAGCCCCCGGGGGACTAGCGGTTCCGGGGAGCTGTTTTTT
>TRBJ2-5|-|TRBV7-2|-
CASSFHRGRQEAQYF
TGTGCCAGCAGCTTCCACCGGGGCAGACAAGAAGCCCAGTACTTC
>TRBJ1-2|TRBD1|TRBV7-8|-
CASSFTGGSNYGYTF
TGTGCCAGCAGCTTTACAGGGGGCTCTAACTATGGCTACACCTTC
>TRBJ2-5|-|TRBV6-5|-
CASSYSRETQYF
TGTGCCAGCAGTTACAGCCGGGAGACCCAGTACTTC
>TRBJ2-6|-|TRBV7-6|-
CASSLGTATANVLTF
TGTGCCAGCAGCTTGGGGACGGCTACAGCCAACGTCCTGACTTTC
>TRBJ1-2|-|TRBV11-2|-
CASRPRQQHYGYTF
TGTGCCAGCAGGCCTAGACAGCAACACTATGGCTACACCTTC
>TRBJ1-1|-|TRBV29-1|-
CSVDYTEAFF
TGCAGCGTTGATTACACTGAAGCTTTCTTT
>TRBJ1-2|TRBD1|TRBV7-2|once
CASSSRGLYGYTF
TGTGCCAGCAGCTCCAGGGGGCTTTATGGCTACACCTTC
>TRBJ2-3|-|TRBV30|-
CAWSTLATDTQYF
TGTGCCTGGAGTACCCTAGCAACGGATACGCAGTATTTT
>TRBJ2-1|-|TRBV30|-
CAWERNEQFF
TGTGCCTGGGAACGAAATGAGCAGTTCTTC
>TRBJ1-2|-|TRBV7-9|once
CATSSPGDVGYTF
TGTGCCACTTCTAGCCCAGGGGATGTTGGCTACACCTTC
>TRBJ2-5|TRBD1|TRBV2|-
CASSPTGSDVETQYF
TGTGCCAGCAGTCCGACAGGGAGCGATGTAGAGACCCAGTACTTC
>TRBJ1-3|TRBD1|TRBV28|-
CASSPPGGGNTIYF
TGTGCCAGCAGCCCCCCAGGGGGCGGAAACACCATATATTTT
>TRBJ2-1|-|TRBV6-5|few
CASSSMKNSYNEQFF
TGTGCCAGCAGTTCCATGAAAAACTCCTACAATGAGCAGTTCTTC
>TRBJ1-1|TRBD1|TRBV5-6|-
CASSFGTGGGGTEAFF
TGTGCCAGCAGCTTCGGGACAGGGGGGGGTGGCACTGAAGCTTTCTTT
>TRBJ1-2|TRBD1|TRBV2|-
CASSEAWTGLYGYTF
TGTGCCAGCAGTGAAGCCTGGACAGGGCTCTATGGCTACACCTTC
>TRBJ2-5|-|TRBV27|-
CASEGFLETQYF
TGTGCCAGTGAGGGATTTTTGGAGACCCAGTACTTC
>TRBJ2-7|TRBD1|TRBV28|-
CASSSPGQGSHEQYF
TGTGCCAGCAGTTCTCCGGGACAGGGGAGCCACGAGCAGTACTTC
>TRBJ1-1|-|TRBV9|-
CASSAEGVSTEAFF
TGTGCCAGCAGCGCCGAAGGGGTTAGCACTGAAGCTTTCTTT
>TRBJ1-1|-|TRBV5-8|-
CASSFDRRAEAFF
TGTGCCAGCAGCTTCGACAGGAGGGCTGAAGCTTTCTTT
>TRBJ2-5|-|TRBV2|-
CASSERETQYF
TGTGCCAGCAGTGAGAGGGAGACCCAGTACTTC
>TRBJ2-3|-|TRBV27|-
CASSPRTDTQYF
TGTGCCAGCAGTCCTCGCACAGATACGCAGTATTTT
>TRBJ2-1|-|TRBV9|-
CASSVDSGAGDEQFF
TGTGCCAGCAGCGTAGATTCGGGGGCAGGGGATGAGCAGTTCTTC
>TRBJ2-2|-|TRBV7-9|-
CASSFRRTGELFF
TGTGCCAGCAGCTTTCGCCGCACCGGGGAGCTGTTTTTT
>TRBJ2-7|TRBD2|TRBV5-8|-
CASSIGGSGGVGEQYF
TGTGCCAGCAGCATTGGTGGAAGCGGGGGGGTCGGCGAGCAGTACTTC
>TRBJ2-7|-|TRBV5-3|once
CARSLIGGHEQYF
TGTGCCAGAAGCTTGATCGGGGGACACGAGCAGTACTTC
>TRBJ2-3|TRBD2|TRBV15|-
CATSRGSGGTDTQYF
TGTGCCACCAGCAGGGGTAGCGGGGGAACAGATACGCAGTATTTT
>TRBJ2-2|-|TRBV15|-
CATGSGNTGELFF
TGTGCCACCGGGTCAGGGAACACCGGGGAGCTGTTTTTT
>TRBJ2-2|-|TRBV21-1|-
CASSKGRGSGELFF
TGTGCCAGCAGCAAAGGGCGGGGGTCCGGGGAGCTGTTTTTT
>TRBJ1-6|-|TRBV5-1|-
CASSNRELLYNSPLHF
TGCGCCAGCAGCAACAGGGAGCTCCTCTATAATTCACCCCTCCACTTT
>TRBJ1-2|-|TRBV5-4|-
CASGRLGGYTF
TGTGCCAGCGGCAGGCTCGGTGGCTACACCTTC
>TRBJ1-2|-|TRBV27|-
CASSFNSGSNYGYTF
TGTGCCAGCAGTTTTAACTCAGGGAGTAACTATGGCTACACCTTC
>TRBJ2-3|TRBD2|TRBV2|-
CASSLAGGGTDTQYF
TGTGCCAGCAGCCTAGCGGGAGGTGGTACAGATACGCAGTATTTT
>TRBJ2-2|TRBD2|TRBV11-2|-
CASSTGLAENTGELFF
TGTGCCAGCAGCACGGGACTAGCGGAAAACACCGGGGAGCTGTTTTTT
>TRBJ2-3|TRBD2|TRBV7-3|-
CASSLVVGLEDTQYF
TGTGCCAGCAGCTTAGTTGTCGGACTAGAAGATACGCAGTATTTT
>TRBJ2-7|-|TRBV6-1|-
CASSPPNRVSYEQYF
TGTGCCAGCAGTCCACCCAACAGGGTGTCCTACGAGCAGTACTTC
>TRBJ1-1|-|TRBV2|-
CARQGLGTEAFF
TGTGCCAGACAGGGTTTAGGCACTGAAGCTTTCTTT
>TRBJ2-2|TRBD1|TRBV5-1|-
CASGSRTGGANGELFF
TGCGCCAGCGGAAGCAGGACAGGGGGCGCGAACGGGGAGCTGTTTTTT
>TRBJ1-2|TRBD1|TRBV19|-
CASSTGDSNYGYTF
TGTGCCAGTAGTACCGGGGACAGCAACTATGGCTACACCTTC
>TRBJ2-1|TRBD2|TRBV4-1|-
CASSLTSGSFNEQFF
TGCGCCAGCAGCCTGACTAGCGGGAGTTTCAATGAGCAGTTCTTC
>TRBJ1-5|-|TRBV7-8|-
CASSLVRGGQPQHF
TGTGCCAGCAGCTTAGTTCGGGGTGGTCAGCCCCAGCATTTT
>TRBJ1-1|-|TRBV5-1|once
CASQTTPMGTEAFF
TGCGCCAGCCAAACGACCCCGATGGGGACTGAAGCTTTCTTT
>TRBJ1-5|-|TRBV7-8|once
CASSAGQAHNQPQHF
TGTGCCAGCAGCGCGGGGCAGGCCCACAATCAGCCCCAGCATTTT
>TRBJ2-7|TRBD1|TRBV7-9|-
CASSLSGTGYPGHF
TGTGCCAGCAGCTTATCCGGGACAGGGTACCCAGGGCACTTC